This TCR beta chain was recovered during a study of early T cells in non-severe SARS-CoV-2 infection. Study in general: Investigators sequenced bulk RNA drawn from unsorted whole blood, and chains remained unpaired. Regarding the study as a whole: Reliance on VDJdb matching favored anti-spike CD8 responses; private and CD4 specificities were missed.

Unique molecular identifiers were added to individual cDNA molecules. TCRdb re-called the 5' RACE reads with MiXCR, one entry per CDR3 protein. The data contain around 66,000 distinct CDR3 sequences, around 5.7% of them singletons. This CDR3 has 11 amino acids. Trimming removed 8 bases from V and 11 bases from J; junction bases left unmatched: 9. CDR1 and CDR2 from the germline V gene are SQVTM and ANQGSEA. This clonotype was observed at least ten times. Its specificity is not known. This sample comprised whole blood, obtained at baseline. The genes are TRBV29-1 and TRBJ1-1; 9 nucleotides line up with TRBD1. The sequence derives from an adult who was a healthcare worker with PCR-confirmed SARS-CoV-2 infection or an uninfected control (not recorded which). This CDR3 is CSTAGQGLAFF. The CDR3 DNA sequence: TGCAGCACCGCGGGACAGGGTTTGGCTTTCTTT.